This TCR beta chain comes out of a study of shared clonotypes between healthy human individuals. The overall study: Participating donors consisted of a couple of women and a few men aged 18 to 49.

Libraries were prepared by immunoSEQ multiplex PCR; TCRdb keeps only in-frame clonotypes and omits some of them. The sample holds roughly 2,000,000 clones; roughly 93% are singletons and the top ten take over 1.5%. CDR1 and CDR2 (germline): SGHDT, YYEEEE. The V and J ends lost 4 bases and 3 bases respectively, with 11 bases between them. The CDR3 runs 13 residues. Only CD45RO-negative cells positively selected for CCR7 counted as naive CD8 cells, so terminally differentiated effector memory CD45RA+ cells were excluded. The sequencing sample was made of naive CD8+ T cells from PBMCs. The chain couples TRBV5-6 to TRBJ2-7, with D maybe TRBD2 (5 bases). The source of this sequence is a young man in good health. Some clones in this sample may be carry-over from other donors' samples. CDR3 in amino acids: CASSPREHYEQYF. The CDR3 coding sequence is TGTGCCAGCAGCCCGAGGGAACACTACGAGCAGTACTTC.